This TCR beta chain was recovered during a study of OX40 agonist ivuxolimab in advanced cancers. About the research overall: The patients received agonistic anti-OX40 (CD134) antibody ivuxolimab. From 23 to 79 years was the age range, with a mean of approximately 58 years, and 70% to 85% were male. The study's findings and limits: In a subset of nonresponders, normalized T-cell clonal expansion was also low. The study found that CD8+ T cells averaged more expanded clones than CD4+.

Using immunoSEQ multiplex PCR, the repertoire was profiled, and TCRdb retains in-frame clones only, with some absent. The sample contains just over 50,000 clones, 88% of which appear only once. V dropped 0 bases and J dropped 3 bases, with 4 bases sitting between them. The germline V gene has CDR1 SGHTS and CDR2 YDEGEE. The length of the CDR3 is 12 residues. Remarks on this clone: Its antigen remains unidentified.

The receptor comes from an adult with an advanced solid tumor such as melanoma, head and neck, liver or kidney cancer. The chain carries TRBV5-8 and TRBJ2-7; D unclear. This material consisted of CD4+ or CD8+ T cells sorted from blood, taken in a trial of the OX40 agonist ivuxolimab. CDR3 DNA sequence: TGTGCCAGCAGCTTGGGGTACTACGAGCAGTACTTC. This translates into CASSLGYYEQYF. The entire variable domain, with the rest obtained from reference TRBV5-8 and TRBJ2-7, is as follows: EAGVTQSPTHLIKTRGQQATLRCSPISGHTSVYWYQQALGLGLQFLLWYDEGEERNRGNFPPRFSGRQFPNYSSELNVNALELEDSALYLCASSLGYYEQYFGPGTRLTVT.